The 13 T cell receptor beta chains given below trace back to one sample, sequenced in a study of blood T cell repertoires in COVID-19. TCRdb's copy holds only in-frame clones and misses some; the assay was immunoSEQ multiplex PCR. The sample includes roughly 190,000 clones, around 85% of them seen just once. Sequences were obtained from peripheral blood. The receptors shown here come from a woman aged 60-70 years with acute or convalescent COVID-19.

The CDR3 sequence is CASSQGTGGGNYGYTF. The CDR3 DNA reads TGTGCCAGCAGCCAAGGGACCGGGGGTGGTAACTATGGCTACACCTTC. The chain has TRBV7-3 and TRBJ1-2; D possibly corresponds to TRBD1 (5 bases). The CDR3 runs to 16 residues. Per the germline V gene, CDR1 is SGHTA and CDR2 is FQGTGA. Trimming stripped 5 bases from V and 1 base from J, with 17 bases between.

DNA for the CDR3: TGCAGCGCTGGAGGGACCTATGGCTACACCTTC. It yields the protein CSAGGTYGYTF. The chain recombines TRBV29-1 with TRBJ1-2; D possibly corresponds to TRBD1 (5 bases). Germline-derived CDR1 and CDR2 are SQVTM and ANQGSEA. V lost 7 bases, J lost 4 bases, and 10 bases lay in between. The CDR3 contains 11 residues.

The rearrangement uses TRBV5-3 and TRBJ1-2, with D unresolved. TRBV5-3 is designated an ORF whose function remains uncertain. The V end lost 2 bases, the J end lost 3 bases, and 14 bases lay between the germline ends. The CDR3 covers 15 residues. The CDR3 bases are TGTGCCAGAAGCTTCCCAAGGAGGCAACACTATGGCTACACCTTC. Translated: CARSFPRRQHYGYTF.

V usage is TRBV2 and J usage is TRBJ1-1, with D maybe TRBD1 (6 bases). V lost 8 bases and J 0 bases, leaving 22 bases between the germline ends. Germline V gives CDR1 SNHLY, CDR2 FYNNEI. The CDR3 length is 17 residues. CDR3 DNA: TGTGCCAGCTTCACAGGGTATGGCCTCGGCATGAACACTGAAGCTTTCTTT. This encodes CASFTGYGLGMNTEAFF.

The CDR3 sequence is CASSLSGQGATEAFF. The CDR3 DNA follows: TGTGCCAGCAGTTTATCGGGACAGGGGGCTACTGAAGCTTTCTTT. This chain connects TRBV27 to TRBJ1-1; the match to TRBD1 covers 12 bases. V shed 0 bases and J 5 bases; nucleotides not matched to a gene: 1. Germline V gives CDR1 MNHEY, CDR2 SMNVEV (reference sequence). This CDR3 spans 15 amino acids.

For the CDR3, the DNA is TGTGCCAGCAGCTTATTCGGACTAGCGTTCTCTTCCACGAACACCGGGGAGCTGTTTTTT. It is translated as CASSLFGLAFSSTNTGELFF. This chain connects TRBV7-3 to TRBJ2-2; the match to TRBD2 covers 9 bases. The germline V gene has CDR1 SGHTA and CDR2 FQGTGA. Trimming took 2 bases from V and 0 from J; bases not matched to a gene: 13. The CDR3 has 20 amino acids.

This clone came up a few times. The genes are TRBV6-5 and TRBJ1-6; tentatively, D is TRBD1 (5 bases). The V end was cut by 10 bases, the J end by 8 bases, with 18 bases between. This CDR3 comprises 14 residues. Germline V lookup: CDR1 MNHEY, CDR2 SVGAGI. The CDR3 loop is CATPQGTWDSPLHF. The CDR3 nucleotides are TGTGCCACCCCCCAAGGGACTTGGGATTCACCCCTCCACTTT.

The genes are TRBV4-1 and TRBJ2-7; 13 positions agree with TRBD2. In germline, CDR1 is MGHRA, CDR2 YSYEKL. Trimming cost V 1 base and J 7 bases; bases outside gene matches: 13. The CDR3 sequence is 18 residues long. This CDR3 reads CASSQGILGLAGVKEQYF. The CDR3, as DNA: TGCGCCAGCAGCCAAGGAATCCTCGGACTAGCGGGAGTTAAGGAGCAGTACTTC.

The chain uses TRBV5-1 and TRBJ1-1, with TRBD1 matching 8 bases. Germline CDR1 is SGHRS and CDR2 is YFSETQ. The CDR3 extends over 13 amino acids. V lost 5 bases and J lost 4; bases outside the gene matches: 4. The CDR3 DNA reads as TGCGCCAGCAGACAACAGGGGGGCACTGAAGCTTTCTTT. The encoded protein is CASRQQGGTEAFF.

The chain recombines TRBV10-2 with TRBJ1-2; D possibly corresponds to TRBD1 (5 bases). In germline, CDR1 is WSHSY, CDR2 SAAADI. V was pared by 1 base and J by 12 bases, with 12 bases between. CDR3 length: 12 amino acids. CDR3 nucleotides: TGCGCCAGCAGTGAGTTTGGACACCCAAACACCTTC. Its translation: CASSEFGHPNTF.

The CDR3 reads CASSLRTVAGGEKLFF. The CDR3 DNA reads TGTGCCAGCAGCCTGAGGACAGTCGCAGGAGGTGAAAAACTGTTTTTT. This chain joins TRBV3-1 (or the pseudogene TRBV3-2) and TRBJ1-4; D is perhaps TRBD1 (6 bases). CDR1 is LGHDT, CDR2 YNNKEL, per germline (reference sequence). V shed 4 bases and J shed 7 bases, with 19 bases lying between them. The CDR3 totals 16 residues.

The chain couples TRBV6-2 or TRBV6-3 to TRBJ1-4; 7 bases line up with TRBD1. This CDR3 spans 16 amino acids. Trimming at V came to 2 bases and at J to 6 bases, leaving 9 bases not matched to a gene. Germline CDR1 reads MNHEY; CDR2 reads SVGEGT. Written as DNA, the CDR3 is TGTGCCAGCAGTTACGACAGGGCGTTAGGGGATGAAAAACTGTTTTTT. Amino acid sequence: CASSYDRALGDEKLFF.

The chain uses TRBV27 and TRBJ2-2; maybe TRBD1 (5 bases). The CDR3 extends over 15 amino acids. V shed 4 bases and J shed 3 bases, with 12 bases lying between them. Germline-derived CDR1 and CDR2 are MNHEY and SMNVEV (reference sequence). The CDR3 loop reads CASSSRDSDTGELFF. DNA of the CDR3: TGTGCCAGCAGTTCCAGGGATTCGGACACCGGGGAGCTGTTTTTT.